This passage covers 3 T cell receptor beta chains from one sample sequenced in a study of T-cell reconstitution after alpha-beta-depleted transplantation in children. Preparing the TCRbeta library involved the use of unique molecular identifiers. TCRdb re-called the PCR reads with MiXCR, one entry per CDR3 protein. The profile covers 490,000 or so distinct CDR3 sequences, with 10% to 13% appearing a single time and approximately 2% taken by the ten largest. Sequencing used PBMCs, obtained before TCRalphabeta/CD19-depleted stem cell transplant. All receptors come from a child under 10 years old with inherited bone marrow failure, due to receive a stem cell transplant.

The J gene is TRBJ2-1, the V gene TRBV4-1; the D is unclear. CDR3 length: 16 amino acids. Germline V CDR1 and CDR2: MGHRA, YSYEKL. Trimming left V 1 base short and J 5 bases short, with 15 bases between. CDR3 protein: CASSQAEYGLHNEQFF. CDR3 nucleotide sequence: TGCGCCAGCAGCCAAGCTGAGTACGGCCTCCACAATGAGCAGTTCTTC.

Many counts were recorded for this clonotype. The chain employs TRBV4-1 and TRBJ1-4; D is unclear. Germline lookup yields CDR1 MGHRA and CDR2 YSYEKL. The CDR3 extends over 14 amino acids. Deletions cut 1 base from V and 7 bases from J, with 10 bases between. The CDR3 here is CASSQGFAGEKLFF. The CDR3, as DNA: TGCGCCAGCAGCCAAGGTTTTGCGGGTGAAAAACTGTTTTTT.

This clonotype was seen just once. A read error may explain this, as a much larger clone is one base away. V is TRBV20-1 and J is TRBJ2-2; D assignment may be TRBD1 or TRBD2 (5 bases each). This CDR3 has 13 residues. Germline assignment: CDR1 DFQATT and CDR2 SNEGSKA (reference sequence). The CDR3 here is CSASRFGAGDLFF. The CDR3 DNA reads as TGCAGTGCTAGTCGGTTCGGGGCCGGGGACCTGTTTTTT.